This T cell receptor (beta chain) was recovered during a study of blood T cell repertoires in COVID-19. Looking at the study overall: Acute and convalescent COVID-19 samples came from the United States, Italy and Spain. PBMCs, B-cell-depleted T cells, or T cells were the source of the cDNA or gDNA that made up the material.

CDR3 length: 13 amino acids. The V gene end was trimmed by 7 bases and the J gene end by 9 bases; junction bases not matched to a gene: 9. Germline values: CDR1 MDHEN, CDR2 SYDVKM. Study processing details: The authors estimated nucleated cell counts from reference gene primer amplification. Clones were sequenced by immunoSEQ multiplex PCR, and TCRdb holds only the in-frame ones, with some missing. D and trimming come from the DNA, and the V and J calls and clone size come from that table. The sample holds 250,000 or so clones, roughly nine tenths seen once. This clone appeared once. A read error is possible here, since a much larger clone lies one base away.

The sequenced sample was peripheral blood. This chain links TRBV28 with TRBJ1-2; 9 positions agree with TRBD1. The receptor was derived from a man aged 35 to 55 with active or convalescent COVID-19. CDR3 DNA: TGTGCCAGCAATGCCGGGACAGGGAATCGCTACACCTTC. It translates to CASNAGTGNRYTF.